Included here is one T cell receptor (beta chain) sequence, with context. Its antigen is unknown. This table comes from immunoSEQ multiplex PCR, and its TCRdb copy is limited to in-frame clones, with some not included. The sample lists some 150,000 clones, 60% to 85% occurring once. The source of the sample is a study of cytotoxic CD8 clonotypes in ibrutinib-treated CLL. Points from the study as a whole: Clonality at baseline surpassed age-matched healthy donors and tracked circulating CD8+ T-cell counts.

V shed 0 bases and J 2 bases; nucleotides not matched to a gene: 5. CDR1 and CDR2 (germline): SGDLS, YYNGEE. CDR3 length equals 15 residues. The gene calls are TRBV9 and TRBJ2-7, with 7 bases aligning to TRBD2. The material was PBMCs, obtained after 24 months of ibrutinib treatment. The source is a human donor with chronic lymphocytic leukemia. CDR3 protein: CASSVGASGTYEQYF. The CDR3 coding sequence is TGTGCCAGCAGCGTAGGGGCTAGCGGTACCTACGAGCAGTACTTC.